Sequencing of this T cell receptor (beta chain) was carried out in a study of beta chain features in type 1 diabetes. Study-wide results and limits: TCRB CDR3s were moderately but significantly shorter in Type 1 diabetes patients in all four CD4+ subsets.

All of the isolated RNA was reverse transcribed, so expressed TCRB transcripts were sequenced. Profiled with immunoSEQ multiplex PCR; TCRdb holds only in-frame clones, not every one. The sample contains approximately 130,000 clones, roughly a sixth of which appear only once. As to this clone: Its antigen is currently unknown.

The receptor was isolated from a man between 18 and 29 years old with type 1 diabetes. Sequenced: central memory CD4+ T cells from blood.

CDR3 sequence (DNA): TGCGCCAGCAGCTCCACGGGGGACACAGATACGCAGTATTTT. Translating gives CASSSTGDTDTQYF. V usage is TRBV5-1 and J usage is TRBJ2-3, with a possible D match to TRBD2 (6 bases). V lost 3 bases to trimming and J lost 2 bases, with 10 bases between them. Germline loops: CDR1 SGHRS, CDR2 YFSETQ. The CDR3 contains 14 residues.